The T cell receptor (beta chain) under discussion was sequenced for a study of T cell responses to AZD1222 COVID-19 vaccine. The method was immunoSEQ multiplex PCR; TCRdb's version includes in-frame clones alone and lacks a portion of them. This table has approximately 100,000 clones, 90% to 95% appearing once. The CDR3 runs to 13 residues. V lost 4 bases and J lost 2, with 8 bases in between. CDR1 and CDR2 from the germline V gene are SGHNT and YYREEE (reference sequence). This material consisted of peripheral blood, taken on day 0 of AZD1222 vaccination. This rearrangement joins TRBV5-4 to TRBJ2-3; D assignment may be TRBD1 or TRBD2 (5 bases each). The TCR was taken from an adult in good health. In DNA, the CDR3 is TGTGCCAGCAGCCCGGGGCCCACAGATACGCAGTATTTT. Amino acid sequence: CASSPGPTDTQYF. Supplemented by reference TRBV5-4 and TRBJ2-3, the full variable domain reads ETGVTQSPTHLIKTRGQQVTLRCSSQSGHNTVSWYQQALGQGPQFIFQYYREEENGRGNFPPRFSGLQFPNYSSELNVNALELDDSALYLCASSPGPTDTQYFGPGTRLTVL.